The following is a TCR beta chain sequence with its context. The antigen is not known. The data stem from a study of CD8+CD57+ T cells in acquired aplastic anemia. Study as a whole: An average of roughly 3 ug of DNA was obtained from sorted CD4+ and CD8+ cells. Study results and caveats: Patients and controls were found to share more than 25 CD8+ CDR3 sequences.

Sequencing involved patients with CD8+CD57+ cell expansion previously shown by flow cytometry. CDR1 is LNHNV, CDR2 YYDKDF, per germline (reference sequence). The CDR3 extends over 15 amino acids. Trimming left V 2 bases short and J 0 bases short, with 11 bases between. Genomic DNA, serving as template, underwent TCR beta VDJ and CDR3 profiling. One entry per CDR3 protein results from TCRdb running MiXCR on the reads. The table lists approximately 250,000 distinct CDR3 sequences, approximately 79% of them singletons. The sample taken for sequencing was sorted CD4+, CD8+, or CD8+CD57+ T cells (not recorded which) from PBMCs. This chain joins TRBV15 and TRBJ2-7; maybe TRBD1 (6 bases). The receptor was derived from a human donor with aplastic anemia. CDR3: CATSRSRGFSYEQYF. In DNA form, the CDR3 reads TGTGCCACCAGCAGATCCAGGGGCTTCTCCTACGAGCAGTACTTC.